A selection of T cell receptor beta chains follows, all from one sample in a study of immune cell composition in non-small cell lung cancer. The data were produced by immunoSEQ multiplex PCR, yet TCRdb's version contains in-frame clones alone and is incomplete. In the table there are 14,000 to 15,000 clones, around 69% of which are singletons. The source material was lung tumor tissue. These receptors originate from a human donor with non-small cell lung cancer. Both conserved end residues are part of each CDR3. Size is omitted from some rows. Given values are once, few, many or a class for expanded clones.

.	TRBV6-6	TRBJ2-7	CASRQGITYEQYF
few	TRBV7-6	TRBJ2-5	CASSPSGETQYF
.	TRBV4-1	TRBJ2-3	CASSQVAAGGEAQYF
.	TRBV5-4	TRBJ2-1	CASSSRTGLDNEQFF
.	TRBV5-1	TRBJ2-3	CASSLGLPGLAPTSTDTQYF
few	TRBV4-1	TRBJ1-5	CASSQDQVQPQHF
few	TRBV5-6	TRBJ1-1	CASSLDRRQGLSTEAFF
.	TRBV6-6	TRBJ2-7	CASSYGGTESYEQYF
.	TRBV5-1	TRBJ2-1	CASSPGQEHNEQFF
.	TRBV27	TRBJ2-3	CASSFWRGATDTQYF
.	TRBV7-9	TRBJ1-1	CASSYQFGGAGTEAFF
once	TRBV6-5	TRBJ2-1	CASRYPGTINEQFF
.	TRBV7-9	TRBJ2-7	CASSPLAGSSYEQYF
.	TRBV7-6	TRBJ1-2	CASSPHLQGVYGYTF
.	TRBV14	TRBJ1-1	CASSQQGNTEAFF
.	TRBV7-2	TRBJ2-1	CASSLRGTSPYNEQFF
.	TRBV5-4	TRBJ1-4	CASTRGLAGEKLFF
medium-sized	TRBV18	TRBJ1-1	CASSPPWAGGIAEAFF
.	TRBV7-9	TRBJ1-1	CASSPRSGVLGTEAFF
.	TRBV7-3	TRBJ2-5	CASSLIGGETQYF
few	TRBV10-2	TRBJ2-1	CASTRPGPYNEQFF
few	TRBV5-5	TRBJ2-7	CASSAYRGSSEQYF
.	TRBV19	TRBJ2-5	CASRRGETQYF
once	TRBV7-8	TRBJ1-1	CASSLVRGRTEAFF
.	TRBV27	TRBJ2-3	CASSLGAGLTDTQYF
.	TRBV18	TRBJ1-2	CASSPALGQDGYTF
.	TRBV15	TRBJ1-6	CATSRDLGTGLGVINSPLHF
.	TRBV5-6	TRBJ2-5	CASSPGTGVGETQYF
.	TRBV7-9	TRBJ2-7	CASSQTAEASYEQYF
.	TRBV6-5	TRBJ2-1	CASSYSAPYNNEQFF
.	TRBV7-3	TRBJ2-1	CASSPPERGGSYNEQFF
few	TRBV5-1	TRBJ1-3	CASSLAPGNTIYF
.	TRBV9	TRBJ2-3	CASSEEGGGQGTQYF
.	TRBV6-1	TRBJ1-1	CASSEAQWRGEAFF
.	TRBV29-1	TRBJ2-5	CSVAGTVHWETQYF
.	TRBV2	TRBJ1-2	CASSEETDYGYTF
.	TRBV6-5	TRBJ2-3	CATLILETDTQYF
few	TRBV21-1	TRBJ2-3	CASSKRTTGPPDTQYF
.	TRBV5-6	TRBJ1-4	CASSSDRVEKLFF
.	TRBV18	TRBJ1-2	CASSPLLDRRGYTF
once	TRBV7-9	TRBJ1-6	CASSFEFGTGLSNSPLHF
.	TRBV11-3	TRBJ2-1	CASSTGVGNEQFF
.	TRBV10-3	TRBJ2-7	CAISGRTGFTYEQYF
.	TRBV10-1	TRBJ2-1	CASSEGAYNEQFF
.	TRBV6-1	TRBJ1-2	CASSDRPYGYTF
.	TRBV7-3	TRBJ1-6	CASSTGDSRLGSPLHF
.	TRBV6-5	TRBJ1-3	CASTPGGSGNTIYF
once	TRBV6-5	TRBJ2-3	CASSLTGTSSDTQYF
.	TRBV4-3	TRBJ2-1	CASSRELAESSYNEQFF
.	TRBV5-1	TRBJ1-6	CASSKEGRDSPLHF